This TCR beta chain was sequenced in a study of cytomegalovirus exposure and HLA in healthy donors. CDR1 and CDR2 (germline): SGHNT, YYREEE (reference sequence). The CDR3 runs to 17 residues. V was cut by 1 base and J by 1 base, with 17 bases left in between. The PCR had 60 Vbeta and 13 Jbeta primers. Sequencing used immunoSEQ multiplex PCR; TCRdb keeps in-frame clones, though not all of them. The sample includes under 90,000 clones, about 75% of them seen just once. The sequencing sample was made of PBMCs. The chain carries TRBV5-4 and TRBJ1-1; D may be TRBD1 (6 bases). This TCR came from a man in his forties in good health and CMV-seronegative. The CDR3 sequence is CASSLFRGGGANTEAFF. The CDR3 bases are TGTGCCAGCAGCTTGTTCAGGGGTGGCGGAGCGAACACTGAAGCTTTCTTT.